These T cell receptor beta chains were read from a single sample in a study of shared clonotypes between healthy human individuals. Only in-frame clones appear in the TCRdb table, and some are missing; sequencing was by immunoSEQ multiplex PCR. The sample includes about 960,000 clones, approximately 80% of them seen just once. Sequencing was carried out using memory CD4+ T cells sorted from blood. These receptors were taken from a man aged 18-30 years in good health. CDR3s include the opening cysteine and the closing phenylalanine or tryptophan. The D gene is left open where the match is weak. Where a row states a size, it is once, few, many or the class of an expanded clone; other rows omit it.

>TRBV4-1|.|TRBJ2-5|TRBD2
TGCGCCAGCAGCCAGCTGCGGGGGGAGGTGGAGACCCAGTACTTC
CASSQLRGEVETQYF
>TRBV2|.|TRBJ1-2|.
TGTGCCAGCAGTGAAAACCTTTGGGGTGGGGCGGGCGGCTACACCTTC
CASSENLWGGAGGYTF
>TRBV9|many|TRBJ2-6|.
TGTGCCAGCAGCGTAGCTAGCCCGCTATCTGGGGCCAACGTCCTGACTTTC
CASSVASPLSGANVLTF
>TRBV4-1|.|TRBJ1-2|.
TGCGCCAGCAGCCAAGATTTGGGGACTAACTATGGCTACACCTTC
CASSQDLGTNYGYTF
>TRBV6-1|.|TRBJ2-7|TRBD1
TGTGCCAGCACCTTTTCGGGACAGTACTCCTACGAGCAGTACTTC
CASTFSGQYSYEQYF
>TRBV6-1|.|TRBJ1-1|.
TGTGCCAGCAGAGAAGAGGGAACAGGGAAAGCTTTCTTT
CASREEGTGKAFF
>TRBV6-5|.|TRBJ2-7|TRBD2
TGTGCCAGCAGTTACGGCGGGAGGACCTACGAGCAGTACTTC
CASSYGGRTYEQYF
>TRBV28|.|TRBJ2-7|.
TGTGCCAGCAGTTCCTCCGGGAAGCCCAAAGGCTACGAGCAGTACTTC
CASSSSGKPKGYEQYF
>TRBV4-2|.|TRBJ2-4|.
TGTGCCAGCAGCCAAGGGCAAGGAGGGGTCAACATTCAGTACTTC
CASSQGQGGVNIQYF
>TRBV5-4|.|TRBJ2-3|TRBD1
TGTGCCAGCAGCTTCGGGGACAGAGACACAGATACGCAGTATTTT
CASSFGDRDTDTQYF
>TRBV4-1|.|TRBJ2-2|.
TGCGCCAGCAGCCCTGTGAGCCCCGGGGAGCTGTTTTTT
CASSPVSPGELFF
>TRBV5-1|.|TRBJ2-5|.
TGCGCCAGCAGCTTGGGTGACGGGAAAGAGACCCAGTACTTC
CASSLGDGKETQYF
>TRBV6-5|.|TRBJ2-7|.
TGTGCCAGCAGTTATGCCGGGTCGCCCTACGAGCAGTACTTC
CASSYAGSPYEQYF
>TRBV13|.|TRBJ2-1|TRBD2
TGTGCCAGCAGCCCCTCTGAGTATGGGCTAGCGGGAGACAAGGATGAGCAGTTCTTC
CASSPSEYGLAGDKDEQFF
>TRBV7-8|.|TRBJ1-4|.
TGTGCCAGCAGCTTAGAATATGCAACTAATGAAAAACTGTTTTTT
CASSLEYATNEKLFF
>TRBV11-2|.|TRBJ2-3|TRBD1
TGTGCCAGCAGCTTAGCCCCCGACAGGGGAGTTACAGATACGCAGTATTTT
CASSLAPDRGVTDTQYF
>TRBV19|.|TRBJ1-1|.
TGTGCCACCTCTAAAGGAGGCCCACGCTTCGGGGCTGAAGCTTTCTTT
CATSKGGPRFGAEAFF
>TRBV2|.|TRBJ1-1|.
TGTGCCAGCAGTCTTCTGGGACTCTATGAAGCTTTCTTT
CASSLLGLYEAFF
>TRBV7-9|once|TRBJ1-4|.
TGTGCCAGCAGCCTGCTGCCTGCAACTAATGAAAAACTGTTTTTT
CASSLLPATNEKLFF
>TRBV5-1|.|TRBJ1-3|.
TGCGCCAGCAGCTTGGCCAGTGGAAACACCATATATTTT
CASSLASGNTIYF
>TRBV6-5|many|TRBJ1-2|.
TGTGCCAGCAGTTACTCGCAGGTCTATGGCTACACCTTC
CASSYSQVYGYTF
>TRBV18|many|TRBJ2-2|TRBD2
TGTGCCAGCTCACCGAGACTAGCGGGAGACACCGGGGAGCTGTTTTTT
CASSPRLAGDTGELFF
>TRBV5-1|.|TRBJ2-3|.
TGCGCCAGCAGCTCGTACAGAGTTAGCACAGATACGCAGTATTTT
CASSSYRVSTDTQYF
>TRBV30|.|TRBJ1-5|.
TGTGCCTGGAGTCGGGCAGGGTTTGTTTTAGGCAATCAGCCCCAGCATTTT
CAWSRAGFVLGNQPQHF
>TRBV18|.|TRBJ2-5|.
TGTGCCAGCTCACCACCCCAGGGTCAAGAGACCCAGTACTTC
CASSPPQGQETQYF
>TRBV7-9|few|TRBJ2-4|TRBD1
TGTGCCAGCAGTCTACCGGGACAGGGAAACATTCAGTACTTC
CASSLPGQGNIQYF
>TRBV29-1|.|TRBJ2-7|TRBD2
TGCAGCGTAATCCCGGGGGGGTACGAGCAGTACTTC
CSVIPGGYEQYF
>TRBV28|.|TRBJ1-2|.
TGTGCCAGCAGTTTTGCTAGTCCGGGCCTTGACTATGGCTACACCTTC
CASSFASPGLDYGYTF
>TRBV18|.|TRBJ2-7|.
TGTGCCAGCTCACCACAGCAGGGTACTAAATACGAGCAGTACTTC
CASSPQQGTKYEQYF
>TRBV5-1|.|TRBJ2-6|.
TGCGCCAGCAGCTTCAACTCTGGGGCCAACGTCCTGACTTTC
CASSFNSGANVLTF
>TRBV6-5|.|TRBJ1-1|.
TGTGCCAGCAGTTCCTCAGACAGGATGTACGCTGAAGCTTTCTTT
CASSSSDRMYAEAFF
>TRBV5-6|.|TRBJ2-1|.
TGTGCCAGCAGCTCCGATTCCAATGAGCAGTTCTTC
CASSSDSNEQFF
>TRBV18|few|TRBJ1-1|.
TGTGCCAGCTCATCAGGACAGTATACTGAAGCTTTCTTT
CASSSGQYTEAFF
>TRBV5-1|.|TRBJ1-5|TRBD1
TGCGCCAGCAGCCACGGGACAGAGAATCAGCCCCAGCATTTT
CASSHGTENQPQHF
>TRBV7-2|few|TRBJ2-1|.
TGTGCCAGCAGCGTCGGGAGCTCCGCTTACAATGAGCAGTTCTTC
CASSVGSSAYNEQFF
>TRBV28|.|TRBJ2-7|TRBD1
TGTGCCAGCAGTTTGACCGGGACAGCCTACGAGCAGTACTTC
CASSLTGTAYEQYF
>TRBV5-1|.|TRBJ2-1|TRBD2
TGCGCCAGCAGCTTCAGGACTAGCGGGGGGCCGAGCTCCTACAATGAGCAGTTCTTC
CASSFRTSGGPSSYNEQFF
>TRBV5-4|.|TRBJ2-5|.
TGTGCCAGCAGCTCCCCCTTGGTCCGGGAGACCCAGTACTTC
CASSSPLVRETQYF
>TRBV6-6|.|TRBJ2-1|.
TGTGCCAGCAGTTACCCCCCACAGGGTATTCACCAGTTCTTC
CASSYPPQGIHQFF
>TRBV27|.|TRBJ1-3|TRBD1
TGTGCCAGCACCGACCGACAGGGTACTGGAAACACCATATATTTT
CASTDRQGTGNTIYF
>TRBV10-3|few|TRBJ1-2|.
TGTGCCATCAGTGAAGGAGGGGTTGGCTACACCTTC
CAISEGGVGYTF
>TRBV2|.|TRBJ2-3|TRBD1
TGTGCCAGCATAGGGGGCGGAGGCACAGATACGCAGTATTTT
CASIGGGGTDTQYF
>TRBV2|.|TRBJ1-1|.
TGTGCCAGCAGGGGGCAGGAGTGGAACACTGAAGCTTTCTTT
CASRGQEWNTEAFF
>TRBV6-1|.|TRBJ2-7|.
TGTGCCAGCAGTCTATGGGAGCAGTACTTC
CASSLWEQYF
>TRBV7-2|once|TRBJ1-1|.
TGTGCCAGCATCCTCCGAACGGGGTTTGGCACTGAAGCTTTCTTT
CASILRTGFGTEAFF
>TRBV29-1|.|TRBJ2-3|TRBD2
TGCAGCGTTGAAGATCGGTGGACTAGCGGCACAGATACGCAGTATTTT
CSVEDRWTSGTDTQYF
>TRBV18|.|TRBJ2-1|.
TGTGCCAGCTCGAAGAATGAGCAGTTCTTC
CASSKNEQFF
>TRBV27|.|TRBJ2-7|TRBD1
TGTGCCAGCAGGGGCAAGGGGGCGTGGGAGTACTTC
CASRGKGAWEYF
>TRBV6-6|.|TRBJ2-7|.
TGTGCCAGCAACCTGGGGCAGCGCTCCTACGAGCAGTACTTC
CASNLGQRSYEQYF
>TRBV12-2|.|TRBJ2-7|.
TGTGCAAGTCGCTCCAAAACCACATTAGCGGGGGGACTACTCAACTCCTACGAGCAGTACTTC
CASRSKTTLAGGLLNSYEQYF
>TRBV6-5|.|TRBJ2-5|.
TGTGCCACCAGAGATGGCCCAGACACCCAGTACTTC
CATRDGPDTQYF